One sample yielded the 28 T cell receptor beta chains listed below, sequenced in a study of blood T cell repertoires in COVID-19 (TCRdb year 2020). The library relied on the immunoSEQ multiplex PCR assay. TCRdb obtained this table from immuneACCESS and retained in-frame rearrangements with V and J assigned. These tables miss some clones; where compared with another copy, unresolved V genes account for less than half of the shortfall, and the remainder is unexplained. The sample table lists about 220,000 clones, 84% of them with a count of one. The top ten constitute approximately 10% of the sample. The sequenced sample was peripheral blood. All receptors come from a man between 50 and 59 years old with active or convalescent COVID-19.

The V and J genes are TRBV23-1 and TRBJ2-1; 9 nucleotides agree with TRBD2. TRBV23-1 is labeled an ORF, and its function is uncertain. V was clipped by 4 bases and J by 6 bases; unmatched bases: 4. This CDR3 has 14 residues. The CDR3: CASSRPSGANEQFF. Here the CDR3 DNA reads TGCGCCAGCAGTCGGCCTAGCGGGGCCAATGAGCAGTTCTTC.

The rearrangement links TRBV7-9 to TRBJ2-7; D is perhaps TRBD2 (6 bases). The CDR3 consists of 14 residues. V was pared by 2 bases and J by 2 bases, with 10 bases between. Germline CDR1 is SEHNR and CDR2 is FQNEAQ (reference sequence). CDR3 DNA: TGTGCCAGCAGCTTAAGTGGGACTGCCTACGAGCAGTACTTC. Protein: CASSLSGTAYEQYF.

This chain joins TRBV13 and TRBJ1-3; weak D call: TRBD1 (5 bases). The CDR3 sequence is 17 residues long. V lost 4 bases and J lost 1, with 17 bases in between. CDR1 and CDR2 from the germline V gene are PRHDT and FYEKMQ (reference sequence). The DNA for the CDR3 is TGTGCCAGCAGCTGGGGGAACAGCGGGATTTCTGGAAACACCATATATTTT. Translated: CASSWGNSGISGNTIYF.

The chain carries TRBV7-3 and TRBJ2-3; 9 positions agree with TRBD2. This CDR3 has 15 residues. J was trimmed by 2 bases and V by 6 bases; bases with no gene match: 6. The germline V gene has CDR1 SGHTA and CDR2 FQGTGA. The CDR3 region has the DNA TGTGCCAGCAGTTCTAGCGGGACCTACACAGATACGCAGTATTTT. This encodes CASSSSGTYTDTQYF.

The V gene is TRBV19, the J gene TRBJ2-7; a possible D gene is TRBD1 (6 bases). Germline V gene lookup returns CDR1 LNHDA and CDR2 SQIVND (reference sequence). Trimming pared 5 bases from V and 0 bases from J, leaving 14 bases between. The CDR3 is 15 residues long. CDR3 nucleotide sequence: TGTGCCAGTAGTTCCGACAGGACCGACTCCTACGAGCAGTACTTC. This translates into CASSSDRTDSYEQYF.

This clone came up once. The chain couples TRBV5-6 to TRBJ1-6, with 7 bases matching TRBD1. CDR1 and CDR2 from the germline V gene are SGHDT and YYEEEE. The CDR3 covers 17 residues. After removal of 3 bases from V and 9 bases from J, the junction contained 15 bases not matched to a gene. DNA of the CDR3: TGTGCCAGCAGCTCTCGACAGGGAAGAGAGTCCGGTTCACCCCTCCACTTT. Translation: CASSSRQGRESGSPLHF.

This clone was detected only a few times. The V call is TRBV29-1, the J call TRBJ1-4; perhaps TRBD1 as D (5 bases). CDR1 is SQVTM, CDR2 ANQGSEA, per germline. V lost 6 bases, J lost 8 bases, and 16 bases lay in between. The CDR3 is made up of 13 amino acids. CDR3 in amino acids: CSVSLDTYEKLFF. The CDR3, as DNA: TGCAGCGTGTCCTTGGACACTTACGAAAAACTGTTTTTT.

The chain carries TRBV29-1 and TRBJ2-1; 13 bases line up with TRBD2. V lost 7 bases, J lost 15 bases, and 15 bases stayed unmatched. This CDR3 has 14 amino acids. Germline V gene sequence: CDR1 SQVTM, CDR2 ANQGSEA. DNA for the CDR3: TGCAGCGCGGGGGGAACTAGCGGGAGGGATCTGTTGTTCTTC. Its protein product is CSAGGTSGRDLLFF.

CDR3 residues: CASSLTPGTYNEQFF. DNA for the CDR3: TGCGCCAGCAGCTTAACCCCAGGAACCTACAATGAGCAGTTCTTC. J is TRBJ2-1 and V is TRBV5-1; D gene ambiguous. Germline V gives CDR1 SGHRS, CDR2 YFSETQ. Trimming removed 2 bases from V and 2 bases from J, with 11 bases in between. This CDR3 spans 15 amino acids.

The V gene is TRBV4-3, the J gene TRBJ1-2, with a possible D match to TRBD1 (5 bases). The CDR3 has 16 residues. Trimming took 2 bases from V and 3 from J, leaving 16 bases between them. Looked up from germline, CDR1 is LGHNA and CDR2 is YSLEER. The CDR3 protein is CASSQYPGRSYYGYTF. DNA of the CDR3: TGCGCCAGCAGCCAATACCCAGGGCGATCCTACTATGGCTACACCTTC.

The chain employs TRBV6-5 and TRBJ2-2, with 8 bases matching TRBD2. Germline V CDR1 and CDR2: MNHEY, SVGAGI. The V segment lost 5 bases and the J segment 2 bases; nucleotides outside the gene matches: 1. The CDR3 totals 14 residues. DNA for the CDR3: TGTGCCAGCAGTCTAGCGGGTAACACCGGGGAGCTGTTTTTT. Protein product: CASSLAGNTGELFF.

The chain recombines TRBV27 with TRBJ1-2; 7 bases line up with TRBD1. Germline trimming cut 6 bases from V and 9 bases from J; bases unmatched to any gene: 16. Per germline, CDR1 MNHEY and CDR2 SMNVEV (reference sequence). The CDR3 extends over 15 amino acids. Written as DNA, the CDR3 is TGTGCCAGCAGATTTACAGGGGATCGGGATGGTAGCTACACCTTC. It specifies CASRFTGDRDGSYTF.

The V call is TRBV21-1, the J call TRBJ2-3; TRBD2 reflects the table's D call only, with no check against the DNA. TRBV21-1 is marked as a pseudogene. This CDR3 spans 17 amino acids. CDR3 nucleotides: TGTGCCAGCAGCAGCCAAGGTACTAGCGGGGACACAGATACGCAGTATTTT. Protein: CASSSQGTSGDTDTQYF.

V gene TRBV4-2 combines with J gene TRBJ2-1; 8 bases are a match to TRBD2. The CDR3 loop spans 15 amino acids. Germline CDR1 and CDR2: LGHNA and YNFKEQ. Trimming at V came to 3 bases and at J to 2 bases, leaving 3 bases not matched to a gene. DNA for the CDR3: TGTGCCAGCAGCCAGAGCGGGGGACCCTACAATGAGCAGTTCTTC. Its translation is CASSQSGGPYNEQFF.

The gene calls are TRBV4-1 and TRBJ1-6; TRBD1 matches at 11 bases. The V gene's germline CDR1 is MGHRA and CDR2 YSYEKL. CDR3 size: 16 residues. The ends lost 3 bases at V and 10 bases at J; junction bases unmatched: 8. The CDR3 nucleotides read TGCGCCAGCAGCCAGGAGGACAGGGGGCTTTTGTCACCCCTCCACTTT. Translation gives CASSQEDRGLLSPLHF.

This clone was seen only a few times. This chain uses TRBV6-5 with TRBJ1-6, with 8 bases aligning to TRBD1. The ends lost 6 bases at V and 3 bases at J; junction bases unmatched: 4. Germline V lookup: CDR1 MNHEY, CDR2 SVGAGI. This CDR3 has 15 residues. CDR3 bases: TGTGCCAGCAGCGACAGGGGACTCTATAATTCACCCCTCCACTTT. This gives the protein CASSDRGLYNSPLHF.

This chain connects TRBV29-1 to TRBJ2-3, with 9 bases that match TRBD1. The CDR3 extends over 17 amino acids. Germline V gene sequence: CDR1 SQVTM, CDR2 ANQGSEA. The ends lost 5 bases at V and 3 bases at J; junction bases unmatched: 15. As DNA, the CDR3 is TGCAGCGTTCTAGAAAACAGGGGGCTGCCAACAACAGATACGCAGTATTTT. This sequence encodes CSVLENRGLPTTDTQYF.

This sequence joins TRBV5-4 and TRBJ2-7; TRBD2 matches at 8 bases. The J segment lost 7 bases and the V segment lost 2 bases, leaving 5 bases of the junction unmatched. The CDR3 has 13 residues. Looked up from germline, CDR1 is SGHNT and CDR2 is YYREEE (reference sequence). The CDR3 DNA is TGTGCCAGCAGCTTAGCGGGAGTAGGGGAGCAGTACTTC. Protein product: CASSLAGVGEQYF.

The rearrangement links TRBV28 to TRBJ2-7; TRBD2 matches at 7 bases. Germline V gives CDR1 MDHEN, CDR2 SYDVKM. V was pared by 1 base and J by 0 bases, with 3 bases of the junction left unmatched. The CDR3 covers 15 residues. Here the CDR3 DNA reads TGTGCCAGCAGTTTATCCATAGCGGGCTCCTACGAGCAGTACGTC. This codes for CASSLSIAGSYEQYV.

The chain recombines TRBV20-1 with TRBJ2-3; possible D gene TRBD1, 5 bases. The CDR3 has 16 residues. The germline V gene encodes CDR1 DFQATT and CDR2 SNEGSKA (reference sequence). V was clipped by 3 bases and J by 3 bases, with 19 bases between them. CDR3 in DNA: TGCAGTGCTAGTCCCCGGCAACGTGGGGCTACAGATACGCAGTATTTT. It is translated as CSASPRQRGATDTQYF.

V is TRBV11-2 and J is TRBJ2-7; 7 bases fit TRBD2. The CDR3 totals 15 residues. Germline V gene sequence: CDR1 SGHAT, CDR2 FQNNGV. The J segment lost 4 bases and the V segment lost 5 bases, leaving 11 bases of the junction unmatched. DNA for the CDR3: TGTGCCAGCAGCGGGGGACTATCCAAGGTTTACGAGCAGTACTTC. It translates to CASSGGLSKVYEQYF.

The genes are TRBV21-1 and TRBJ1-6. TRBV21-1 is a pseudogene. This CDR3 spans 12 amino acids. CDR3 residues: CASSTRFGALPF. CDR3 DNA sequence: TGTGCCAGCAGCACCCGTTTCGGTGCGCTGCCCTTT.

This chain joins TRBV10-3 and TRBJ1-5; D possibly corresponds to TRBD1 (5 bases). This CDR3 is built from 14 residues. Germline V lookup: CDR1 ENHRY, CDR2 SYGVKD. Trimming took off 0 bases at V and 4 bases at J, with 7 bases between the two ends. CDR3 residues: CAISESGQNQPQHF. The CDR3 DNA follows: TGTGCCATCAGTGAGTCTGGACAAAATCAGCCCCAGCATTTT.

The V call is TRBV6-6, the J call TRBJ2-7; 8 nucleotides align to TRBD1. The ends lost 0 bases at V and 3 bases at J; junction bases unmatched: 4. The CDR3 is made up of 15 amino acids. The germline V gene has CDR1 MNHNY and CDR2 SVGAGI (reference sequence). Written as DNA, the CDR3 is TGTGCCAGCAGTTACTCTGGGACAGGTGACTACGAGCAGTACTTC. Its translation is CASSYSGTGDYEQYF.

This clone has a handful of counts. The V and J genes are TRBV7-8 and TRBJ2-7, with D possibly matching TRBD1 (6 bases). Germline CDR1 is SGHVS and CDR2 is FQNEAQ. Between the trimmed V and J ends, which lost 3 bases and 0 bases, there was a span of 9 bases. CDR3 length: 14 amino acids. CDR3 nucleotides: TGTGCCAGCAGCTTTCAGGGGAGCTCCTACGAGCAGTACGTC. Translating it yields CASSFQGSSYEQYV.

This rearrangement joins TRBV19 to TRBJ1-5; maybe TRBD1 (6 bases). Germline CDR1 and CDR2: LNHDA and SQIVND (reference sequence). The CDR3 is made up of 17 amino acids. V lost 7 bases and J 4 bases, leaving 23 bases between the germline ends. The CDR3 bases are TGTGCCAGTATGGGCGGGGGGGCTGCGAAAGTTAATCAGCCCCAGCATTTT. Its protein is CASMGGGAAKVNQPQHF.

The V and J genes are TRBV4-3 and TRBJ2-3; tentative D call: TRBD2 (5 bases). Germline CDR1 LGHNA, CDR2 YSLEER. The CDR3 is 20 residues long. V was clipped by 0 bases and J by 2 bases, with 24 bases between them. The CDR3 loop is CASSQESPITRPDLTDTQYF. In nucleotides, the CDR3 is TGCGCCAGCAGCCAAGAAAGTCCCATAACTAGGCCCGATCTCACAGATACGCAGTATTTT.

V and J are TRBV12-3 or TRBV12-4 and TRBJ2-7; maybe TRBD1 (7 bases). Trimming stripped 9 bases from V and 3 bases from J, with 15 bases between. The CDR3 consists of 13 residues. DNA for the CDR3: TGTGCCAGTCGGAGGGACAGATTCTACGAGCAGTACTTC. As protein: CASRRDRFYEQYF.